This T cell receptor (beta chain) was identified during a study of T cells in Graves' hyperthyroidism and ophthalmopathy. Researchers took RNA transcripts and amplified the TCR beta CDR3 regions from them. First-round RT-PCR of the TCR CDR3 relied on the HTBI primer set. TCRdb used MiXCR to reprocess the multiplex PCR reads, holding one entry per CDR3 protein. The table shows approximately 420,000 distinct CDR3 sequences, with 12% to 15% occurring only once. Participants, patients aged 18 to 65, had newly diagnosed hyperthyroidism with a duration under 2 months. The PBMCs studied were ones that came from roughly 9.4 ml fresh peripheral blood. This clonotype was detected a few times. Germline loops: CDR1 SGHTA, CDR2 FQGNSA. The CDR3 loop spans 14 amino acids. Trimming removed 5 bases at V and 5 bases at J, with 15 bases between.

The V and J genes are TRBV7-2 and TRBJ1-1; weak D call: TRBD1 (5 bases). Sequenced input: blood. The receptor was derived from a woman between 18 and 29 years old with Graves' hyperthyroidism. The CDR3 nucleotides read TGTGCCAGCAGCCTGCCCTGGGACGTTACTGAAGCTTTCTTT. Protein: CASSLPWDVTEAFF.